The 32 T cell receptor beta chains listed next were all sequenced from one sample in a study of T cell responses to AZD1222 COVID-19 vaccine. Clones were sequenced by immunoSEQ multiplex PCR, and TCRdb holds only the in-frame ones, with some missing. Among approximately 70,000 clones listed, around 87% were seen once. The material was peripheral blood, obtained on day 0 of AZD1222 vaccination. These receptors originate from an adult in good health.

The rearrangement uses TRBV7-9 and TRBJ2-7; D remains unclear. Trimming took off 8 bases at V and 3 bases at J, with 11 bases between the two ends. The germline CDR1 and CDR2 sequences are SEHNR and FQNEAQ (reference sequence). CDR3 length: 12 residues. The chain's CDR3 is CASSRANYEQYF. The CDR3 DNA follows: TGTGCCAGCTCTAGGGCCAACTACGAGCAGTACTTC. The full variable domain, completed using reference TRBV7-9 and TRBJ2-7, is DTGVSQNPRHKITKRGQNVTFRCDPISEHNRLYWYRQTLGQGPEFLTYFQNEAQLEKSRLLSDRFSAERPKGSFSTLEIQRTEQGDSAMYLCASSRANYEQYFGPGTRLTVT.

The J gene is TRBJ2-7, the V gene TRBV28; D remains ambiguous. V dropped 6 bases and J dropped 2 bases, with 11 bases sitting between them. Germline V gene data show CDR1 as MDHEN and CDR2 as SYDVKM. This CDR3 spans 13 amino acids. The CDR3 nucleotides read TGTGCCAGCAGACCGACACTCACCTACGAGCAGTACTTC. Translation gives CASRPTLTYEQYF.

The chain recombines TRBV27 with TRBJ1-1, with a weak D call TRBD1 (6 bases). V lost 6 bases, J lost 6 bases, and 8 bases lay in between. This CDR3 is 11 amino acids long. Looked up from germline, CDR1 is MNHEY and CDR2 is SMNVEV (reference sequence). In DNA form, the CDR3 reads TGTGCCAGCAGCAGGGGAGCTGAAGCTTTCTTT. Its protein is CASSRGAEAFF.

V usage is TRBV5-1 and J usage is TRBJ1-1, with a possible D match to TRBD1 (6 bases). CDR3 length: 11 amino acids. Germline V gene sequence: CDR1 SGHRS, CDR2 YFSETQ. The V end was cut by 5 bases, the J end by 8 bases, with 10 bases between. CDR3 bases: TGCGCCAGCAGGCGGACAGAGGAAGCTTTCTTT. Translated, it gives CASRRTEEAFF. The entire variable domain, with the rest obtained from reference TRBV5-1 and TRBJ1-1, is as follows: KAGVTQTPRYLIKTRGQQVTLSCSPISGHRSVSWYQQTPGQGLQFLFEYFSETQRNKGNFPGRFSGRQFSNSRSEMNVSTLELGDSALYLCASRRTEEAFFGQGTRLTVV.

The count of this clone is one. CDR3 DNA sequence: TGTGCCAGCAGCCGACTGCGCGGGGGGCGGGTGATTCTTGAGCAGTTCTTC. Its protein product is CASSRLRGGRVILEQFF. The rearrangement links TRBV5-6 to TRBJ2-1; 8 nucleotides line up with TRBD2. Germline CDR1 is SGHDT and CDR2 is YYEEEE. The CDR3 is 17 residues long. V dropped 4 bases and J dropped 9; count of bases not matched to a gene: 18.

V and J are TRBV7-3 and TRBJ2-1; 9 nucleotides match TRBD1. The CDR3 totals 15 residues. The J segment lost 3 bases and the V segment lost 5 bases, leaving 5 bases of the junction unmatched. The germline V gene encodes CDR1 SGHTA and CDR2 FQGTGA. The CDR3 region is CASSATGGHYNEQFF. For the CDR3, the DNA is TGTGCCAGCAGCGCTACAGGGGGCCACTACAATGAGCAGTTCTTC. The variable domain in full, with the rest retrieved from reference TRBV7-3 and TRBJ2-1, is GAGVSQTPSNKVTEKGKYVELRCDPISGHTALYWYRQSLGQGPEFLIYFQGTGAADDSGLPNDRFFAVRPEGSVSTLKIQRTERGDSAVYLCASSATGGHYNEQFFGPGTRLTVL.

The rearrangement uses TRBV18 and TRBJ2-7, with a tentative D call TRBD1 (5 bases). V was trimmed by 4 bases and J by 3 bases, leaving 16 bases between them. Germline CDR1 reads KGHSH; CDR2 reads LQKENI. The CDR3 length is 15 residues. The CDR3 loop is CASSLFQGSYYEQYF. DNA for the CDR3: TGTGCCAGCTCACTATTCCAGGGATCTTACTACGAGCAGTACTTC.

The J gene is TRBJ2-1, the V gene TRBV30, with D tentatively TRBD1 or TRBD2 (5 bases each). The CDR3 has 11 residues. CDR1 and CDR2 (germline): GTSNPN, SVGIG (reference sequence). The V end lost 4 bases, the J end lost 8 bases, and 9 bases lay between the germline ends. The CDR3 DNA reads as TGTGCCTGGATGGGGGTCCATGAGCAGTTCTTC. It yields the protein CAWMGVHEQFF.

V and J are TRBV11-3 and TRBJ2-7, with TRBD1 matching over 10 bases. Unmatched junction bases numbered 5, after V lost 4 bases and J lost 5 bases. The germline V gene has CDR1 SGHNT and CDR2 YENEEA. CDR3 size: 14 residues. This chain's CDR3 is CASSWDRGYHEQYF. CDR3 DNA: TGTGCCAGCAGCTGGGACAGGGGTTACCACGAGCAGTACTTC.

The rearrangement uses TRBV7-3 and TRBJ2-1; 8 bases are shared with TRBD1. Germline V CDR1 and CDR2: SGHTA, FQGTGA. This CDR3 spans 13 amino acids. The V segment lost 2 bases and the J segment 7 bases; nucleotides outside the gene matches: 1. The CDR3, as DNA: TGTGCCAGCAGCTTATGGACAGGGAATGAGCAGTTCTTC. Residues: CASSLWTGNEQFF.

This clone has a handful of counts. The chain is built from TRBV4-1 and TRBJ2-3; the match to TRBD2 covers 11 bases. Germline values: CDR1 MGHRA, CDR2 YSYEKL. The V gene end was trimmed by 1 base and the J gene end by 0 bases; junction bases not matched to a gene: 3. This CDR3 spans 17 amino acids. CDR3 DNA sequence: TGCGCCAGCAGCCAAGTGTCTAGCGGGGGGAGCACAGATACGCAGTATTTT. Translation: CASSQVSSGGSTDTQYF.

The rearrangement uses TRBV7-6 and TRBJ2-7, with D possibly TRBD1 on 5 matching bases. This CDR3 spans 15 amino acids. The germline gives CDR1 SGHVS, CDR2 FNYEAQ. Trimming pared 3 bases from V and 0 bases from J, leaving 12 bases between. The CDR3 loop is CASSLTEASSYEQYF. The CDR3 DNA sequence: TGTGCCAGCAGCTTGACAGAAGCGAGCTCCTACGAGCAGTACTTC.

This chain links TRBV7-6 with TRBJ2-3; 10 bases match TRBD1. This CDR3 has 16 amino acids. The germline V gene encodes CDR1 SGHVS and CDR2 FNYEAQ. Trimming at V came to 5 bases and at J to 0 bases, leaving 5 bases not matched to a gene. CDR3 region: CASSTRTGGSTDTQYF. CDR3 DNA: TGTGCCAGCAGCACCCGGACAGGGGGAAGCACAGATACGCAGTATTTT.

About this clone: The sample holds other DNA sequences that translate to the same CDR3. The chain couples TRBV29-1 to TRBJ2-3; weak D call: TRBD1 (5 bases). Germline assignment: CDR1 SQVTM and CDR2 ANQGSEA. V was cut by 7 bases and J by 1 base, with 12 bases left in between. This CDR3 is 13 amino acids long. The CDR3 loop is CSARQGGTDTQYF. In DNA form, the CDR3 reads TGCAGCGCCCGCCAGGGCGGCACAGATACGCAGTATTTT.

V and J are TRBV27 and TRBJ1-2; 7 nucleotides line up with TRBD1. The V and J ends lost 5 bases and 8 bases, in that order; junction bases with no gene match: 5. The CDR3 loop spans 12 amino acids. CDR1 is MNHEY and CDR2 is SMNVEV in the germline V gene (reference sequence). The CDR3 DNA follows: TGTGCCAGCAGTCGACAGGGCTTAGGCTACACCTTC. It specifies CASSRQGLGYTF.

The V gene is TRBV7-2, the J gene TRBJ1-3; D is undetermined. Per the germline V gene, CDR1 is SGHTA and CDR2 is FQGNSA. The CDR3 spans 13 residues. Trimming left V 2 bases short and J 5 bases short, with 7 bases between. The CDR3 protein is CASSLNRRNTIYF. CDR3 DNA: TGTGCCAGCAGCTTAAACCGAAGAAACACCATATATTTT.

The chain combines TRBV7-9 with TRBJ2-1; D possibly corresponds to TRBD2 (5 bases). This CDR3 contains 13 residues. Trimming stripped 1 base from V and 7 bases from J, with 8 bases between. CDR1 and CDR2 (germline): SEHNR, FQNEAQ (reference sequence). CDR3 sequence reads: CASSLVGGNEQFF. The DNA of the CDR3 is TGTGCCAGCAGCTTAGTAGGAGGAAATGAGCAGTTCTTC.

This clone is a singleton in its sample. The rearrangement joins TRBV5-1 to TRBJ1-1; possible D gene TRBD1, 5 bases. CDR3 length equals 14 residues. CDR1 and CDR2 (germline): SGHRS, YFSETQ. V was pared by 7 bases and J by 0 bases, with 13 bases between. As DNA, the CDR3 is TGCGCCAGCGGGGACCTAACCATGAACACTGAAGCTTTCTTT. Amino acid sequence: CASGDLTMNTEAFF.

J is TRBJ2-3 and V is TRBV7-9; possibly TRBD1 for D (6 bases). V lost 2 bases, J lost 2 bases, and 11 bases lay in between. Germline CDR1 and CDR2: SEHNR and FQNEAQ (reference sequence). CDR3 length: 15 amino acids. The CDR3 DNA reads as TGTGCCAGCAGCTTATATTCAGGGGCCACAGATACGCAGTATTTT. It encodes CASSLYSGATDTQYF. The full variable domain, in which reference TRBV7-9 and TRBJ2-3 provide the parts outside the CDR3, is DTGVSQNPRHKITKRGQNVTFRCDPISEHNRLYWYRQTLGQGPEFLTYFQNEAQLEKSRLLSDRFSAERPKGSFSTLEIQRTEQGDSAMYLCASSLYSGATDTQYFGPGTRLTVL.

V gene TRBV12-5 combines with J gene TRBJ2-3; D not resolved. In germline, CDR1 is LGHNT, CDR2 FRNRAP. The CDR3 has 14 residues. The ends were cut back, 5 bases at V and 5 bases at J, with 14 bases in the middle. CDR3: CASGLGLLGDTQYF. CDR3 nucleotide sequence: TGTGCTAGTGGTCTGGGCTTGTTGGGAGATACGCAGTATTTT.

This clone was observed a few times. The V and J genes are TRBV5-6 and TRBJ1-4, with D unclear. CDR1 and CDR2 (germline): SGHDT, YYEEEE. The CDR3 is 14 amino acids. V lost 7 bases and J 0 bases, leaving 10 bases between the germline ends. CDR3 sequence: CASLQAATNEKLFF. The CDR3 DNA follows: TGTGCCAGCCTCCAGGCCGCAACTAATGAAAAACTGTTTTTT.

The DNA for the CDR3 is TGTGCCAGCAGCTTAGGACGGCAGTTTAATGAAAAACTGTTTTTT. Its translation is CASSLGRQFNEKLFF. The V call is TRBV5-8, the J call TRBJ1-4; D uncertain. Trimming shortened V by 2 bases and J by 4 bases, and 12 bases separated the two germline ends. CDR3 length: 15 residues. The V gene's germline CDR1 is SGHTS and CDR2 YDEGEE.

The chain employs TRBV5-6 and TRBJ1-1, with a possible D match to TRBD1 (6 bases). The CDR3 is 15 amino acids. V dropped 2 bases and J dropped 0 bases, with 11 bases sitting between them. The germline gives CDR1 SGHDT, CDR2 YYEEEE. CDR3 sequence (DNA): TGTGCCAGCAGCTTACCCGGGACAATGAACACTGAAGCTTTCTTT. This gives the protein CASSLPGTMNTEAFF.

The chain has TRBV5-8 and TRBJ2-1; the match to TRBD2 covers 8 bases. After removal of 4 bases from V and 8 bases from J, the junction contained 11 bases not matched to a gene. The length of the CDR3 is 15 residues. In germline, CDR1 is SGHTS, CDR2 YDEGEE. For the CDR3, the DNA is TGTGCCAGCAGCACCGGGACTAGAGGCCGGGATGAGCAGTTCTTC. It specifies CASSTGTRGRDEQFF.

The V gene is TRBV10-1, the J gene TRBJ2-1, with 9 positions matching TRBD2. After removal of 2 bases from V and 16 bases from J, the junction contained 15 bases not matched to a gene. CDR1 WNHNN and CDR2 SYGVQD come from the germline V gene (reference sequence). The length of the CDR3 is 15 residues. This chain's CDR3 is CASSEGGGAPQAPFF. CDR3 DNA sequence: TGCGCCAGCAGTGAGGGCGGGGGGGCCCCTCAGGCACCCTTCTTC.

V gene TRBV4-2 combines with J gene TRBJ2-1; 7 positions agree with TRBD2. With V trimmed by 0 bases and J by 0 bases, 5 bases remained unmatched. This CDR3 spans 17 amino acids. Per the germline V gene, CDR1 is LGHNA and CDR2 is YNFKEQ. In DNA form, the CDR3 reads TGTGCCAGCAGCCAAGAGCGGGGGTTTAGCTCCTACAATGAGCAGTTCTTC. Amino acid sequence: CASSQERGFSSYNEQFF.

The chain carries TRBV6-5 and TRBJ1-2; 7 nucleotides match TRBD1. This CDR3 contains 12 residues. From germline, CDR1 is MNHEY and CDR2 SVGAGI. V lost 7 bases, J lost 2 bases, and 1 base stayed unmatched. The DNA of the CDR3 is TGTGCCAGCAAGGGACAGAACTATGGCTACACCTTC. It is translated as CASKGQNYGYTF.

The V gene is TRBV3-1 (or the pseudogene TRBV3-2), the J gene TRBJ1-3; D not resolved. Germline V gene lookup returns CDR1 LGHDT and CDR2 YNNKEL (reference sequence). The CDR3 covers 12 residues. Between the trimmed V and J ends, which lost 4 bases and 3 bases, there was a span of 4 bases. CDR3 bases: TGTGCCAGCAGCCGATTTGGAAACACCATATATTTT. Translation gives CASSRFGNTIYF.

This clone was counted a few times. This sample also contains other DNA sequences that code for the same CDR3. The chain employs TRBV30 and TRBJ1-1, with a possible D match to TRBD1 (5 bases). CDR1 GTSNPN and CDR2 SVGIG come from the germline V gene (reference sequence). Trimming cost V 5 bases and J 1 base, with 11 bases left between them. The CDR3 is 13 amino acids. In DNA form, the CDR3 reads TGTGCCTGGCGGCAGGGAAAGAACACTGAAGCTTTCTTT. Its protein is CAWRQGKNTEAFF.

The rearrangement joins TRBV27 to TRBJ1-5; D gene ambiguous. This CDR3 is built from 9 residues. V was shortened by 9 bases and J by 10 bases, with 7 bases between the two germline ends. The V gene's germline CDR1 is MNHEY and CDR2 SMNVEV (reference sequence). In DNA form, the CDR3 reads TGTGCCAGATATCTCCCCCAGCATTTT. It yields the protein CARYLPQHF.

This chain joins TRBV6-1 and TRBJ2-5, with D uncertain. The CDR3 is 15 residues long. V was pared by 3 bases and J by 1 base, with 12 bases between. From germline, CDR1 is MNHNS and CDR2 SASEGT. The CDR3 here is CASSDILGSQETQYF. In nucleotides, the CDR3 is TGTGCCAGCAGTGACATCTTAGGCAGCCAAGAGACCCAGTACTTC.

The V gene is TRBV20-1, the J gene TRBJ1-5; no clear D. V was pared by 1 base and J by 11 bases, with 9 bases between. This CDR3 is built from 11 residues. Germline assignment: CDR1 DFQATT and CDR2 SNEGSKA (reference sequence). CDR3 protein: CSARGSGTQHF. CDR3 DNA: TGCAGTGCTAGAGGGTCTGGGACCCAGCATTTT.